The rows below give T cell receptor beta chains drawn from one sample of a study of shared clonotypes between healthy human individuals. This table comes from immunoSEQ multiplex PCR, and its TCRdb copy is limited to in-frame clones, with some not included. The sample gives 2,500,000 or so clones, 90% to 95% of which show up once; approximately 0.35% is in the top ten. What was sequenced was naive CD4+ T cells from PBMCs. The receptors were sampled from a man between 18 and 29 years old in good health. Some clones in this sample may be carry-over from other donors' samples. The CDR3 runs from the conserved cysteine through the conserved F or W. D genes are given only for firm matches. Size values are once, few and many counts, or a class for expanded clones, and some rows have none.

v_gene,abundance,d_gene,j_gene,CDR3nt,CDR3aa
TRBV6-6,-,TRBD1,TRBJ2-2,TGTGCCAGCAGTTACCAGCAGGGGGCCGTCGGGGAGCTGTTTTTT,CASSYQQGAVGELFF
TRBV7-9,-,-,TRBJ2-7,TGTGCCAGCAGCGGGGATGGCGGCTACGAGCAGTACTTC,CASSGDGGYEQYF
TRBV4-1,-,-,TRBJ1-1,TGCGCCAGCAGCCACTTCATCTCGAACACTGAAGCTTTCTTT,CASSHFISNTEAFF
TRBV7-2,-,-,TRBJ2-7,TGTGCCAGCAGCCCCCCTAGCGTCAGGGGCGAGCAGTACTTC,CASSPPSVRGEQYF
TRBV7-2,-,-,TRBJ2-2,TGTGCCAGCAGCTTTGGGGTCTGGAACACCGGGGAGCTGTTTTTT,CASSFGVWNTGELFF
TRBV18,-,-,TRBJ1-4,TGTGCCAGCTCAGAACAGAGTGCAACTAATGAAAAACTGTTTTTT,CASSEQSATNEKLFF
TRBV9,-,TRBD2,TRBJ2-5,TGTGCCAGCAGCGTAGGGCTAGCGGGGGGGGAGACCCAGTACTTC,CASSVGLAGGETQYF
TRBV28,-,TRBD2,TRBJ2-1,TGTGCCAGCAGTTACCGTCTAGCGGGAGGGCCAGTAAGCAATGAGCAGTTCTTC,CASSYRLAGGPVSNEQFF
TRBV5-1,-,-,TRBJ1-1,TGCGCCAGCAGCTTGAAGACAGACACTGAAGCTTTCTTT,CASSLKTDTEAFF
TRBV10-1,-,-,TRBJ2-1,TGCGCCAGCCCCGATTTGCTAGAGGGCGGGTATTACAATGAGCAGTTCTTC,CASPDLLEGGYYNEQFF
TRBV7-6,-,-,TRBJ1-5,TGTGCCAGCAGCTTAGGGAGGAATCAGCCCCAGCATTTT,CASSLGRNQPQHF
TRBV9,-,TRBD1,TRBJ2-3,TGTGCCAGCAGCGCCCGACAGGGGAGAACCACAGATACGCAGTATTTT,CASSARQGRTTDTQYF
TRBV7-2,-,TRBD1,TRBJ2-7,TGTGCCAGCAGATTAACCGGGACAGGAGTTACCTACGAGCAGTACTTC,CASRLTGTGVTYEQYF
TRBV7-9,-,-,TRBJ2-7,TGTGCCAGCGCGACCTACGAGCAGTACTTC,CASATYEQYF
TRBV7-9,-,-,TRBJ2-4,TGTGCCAGCAGCAACCCGGGACGGGGGAAAAACATTCAGTACTTC,CASSNPGRGKNIQYF
TRBV5-1,-,-,TRBJ1-2,TGCGCCAGCAGCACCCGACAGGCCTATGGCTACACCTTC,CASSTRQAYGYTF
TRBV5-4,-,TRBD2,TRBJ2-7,TGTGCCAGCAGCTTCCGCCTAGCGGGAAACGAGCAGTACTTC,CASSFRLAGNEQYF
TRBV7-9,-,-,TRBJ2-6,TGTGCCATCCGGGGACCGCCGCTCACCTCTGGGGCCAACGTCCTGACTTTC,CAIRGPPLTSGANVLTF
TRBV28,-,-,TRBJ1-5,TGTGCCAGTACAGGGTTTTCGGGGACCCAGCATTTT,CASTGFSGTQHF
TRBV28,-,TRBD2,TRBJ2-1,TGTGCCAGCAGTTTCGGGGGGGCCCGTTACAATGAGCAGTTCTTC,CASSFGGARYNEQFF
TRBV28,once,-,TRBJ2-2,TGTGCCAGCACTCGGCGCGGAGGGAACACCGGGGAGCTGTTTTTT,CASTRRGGNTGELFF
TRBV6-6,-,-,TRBJ2-3,TGTGCCAGCAGTTACGGCGGCGTCGCGACAGATACGCAGTATTTT,CASSYGGVATDTQYF
TRBV6-1,-,-,TRBJ2-7,TGTGCCAGCATGGGTAGCGGCTCCTACGAGCAGTACTTC,CASMGSGSYEQYF
TRBV5-4,once,-,TRBJ1-2,TGTGCCAGCAGCTTGTCGTTACAGTCTAACTATGGCTACACCTTC,CASSLSLQSNYGYTF
TRBV30,-,-,TRBJ2-7,TGTGCCTGGAGTCGGGGGATTTCCCCCCGCCAGTACTTC,CAWSRGISPRQYF
TRBV4-3,few,-,TRBJ2-2,TGCGCCAGCAGCCAAGATTCCAATTGGGCCGGGGAGCTGTTTTTT,CASSQDSNWAGELFF
TRBV19,-,-,TRBJ2-4,TGTGCCAGTAGTGCCATCCTAGCCAAAAACATTCAGTACTTC,CASSAILAKNIQYF